These T cell receptor beta chains were read from a single sample in a study of a mutant IDH1 vaccine in newly diagnosed glioma. Their antigens are not known. Clones were read by immunoSEQ multiplex PCR, and TCRdb kept only the in-frame ones, dropping some. The profile shows about 54,000 clones, roughly 80% of them singletons. The sample consisted of PBMCs, taken from a glioma patient whose treatment included an IDH1 peptide vaccine. These receptors all come from a man aged 40-49 years with glioma. Each CDR3 is given with its conserved first and last residue.

j_gene: TRBJ1-6
v_gene: TRBV2
CDR3aa: CASSRGQLDSPLHF

j_gene: TRBJ2-3
v_gene: TRBV13
CDR3aa: CASSPIIDSGETDTQYF

j_gene: TRBJ2-7
v_gene: TRBV10-2
CDR3aa: CASKGGGEQYF

j_gene: TRBJ1-1
v_gene: TRBV5-6
CDR3aa: CATGAGETEAFF

j_gene: TRBJ1-6
v_gene: TRBV6-6
CDR3aa: CASSFLTGVNSPLHF

j_gene: TRBJ1-6
v_gene: TRBV5-1
CDR3aa: CASSTAGQRNSPLHF

j_gene: TRBJ2-4
v_gene: TRBV2
CDR3aa: CASSEDVGNIQYF

j_gene: TRBJ2-5
v_gene: TRBV6-5
CDR3aa: CASSGLAGKETQYF

j_gene: TRBJ2-7
v_gene: TRBV30
CDR3aa: CAWSWGPSEQYF

j_gene: TRBJ2-7
v_gene: TRBV5-6
CDR3aa: CASSVREGAAYEQYF

j_gene: TRBJ2-7
v_gene: TRBV29-1
CDR3aa: CSVGRPGGPSYEQYF

j_gene: TRBJ2-7
v_gene: TRBV14
CDR3aa: CAPGVRMVSCEQYF

j_gene: TRBJ2-7
v_gene: TRBV6-5
CDR3aa: CASSQGHYWGEQYF

j_gene: TRBJ2-7
v_gene: TRBV2
CDR3aa: CASTLTGTRNEQYF

j_gene: TRBJ2-7
v_gene: TRBV5-1
CDR3aa: CASSPLTGAYEQYF

j_gene: TRBJ1-1
v_gene: TRBV19
CDR3aa: CASSPPETVNTEAFF

j_gene: TRBJ2-2
v_gene: TRBV2
CDR3aa: CASREQGAGVTGELFF

j_gene: TRBJ2-7
v_gene: TRBV2
CDR3aa: CAIRHRPYEQYF

j_gene: TRBJ1-5
v_gene: TRBV5-8
CDR3aa: CASGGPGEAQPQHF

j_gene: TRBJ2-5
v_gene: TRBV5-8
CDR3aa: CASSLGPGWTQYF

j_gene: TRBJ2-7
v_gene: TRBV7-6
CDR3aa: CASSRDSGGAVQYF

j_gene: TRBJ2-5
v_gene: TRBV4-1
CDR3aa: CASSQGSLAGKETQYF

j_gene: TRBJ1-6
v_gene: TRBV4-1
CDR3aa: CASSQGGGVRSPLHF

j_gene: TRBJ2-5
v_gene: TRBV5-1
CDR3aa: CASSSGDWYQETQYF